This TCR beta chain was identified in a study of spatial heterogeneity in lung cancer. Documented time point: sample taken at primary tumor resection. The study sequenced unsorted whole RNA from tumor, nontumor lung or frozen PBMC. Donors were roughly 70 untreated early-stage non-small cell lung cancer patients. V was cut by 3 bases and J by 10 bases, with 12 bases left in between. Germline V lookup: CDR1 GTSNPN, CDR2 SVGIG (reference sequence). This CDR3 contains 11 residues. Many counts were recorded for this clonotype. TCRdb reprocessed the 5' RACE reads with MiXCR, giving one entry per CDR3 protein. The sample holds 60,000 to 80,000 distinct CDR3 sequences, roughly 13% seen once.

The chain joins TRBV30 to TRBJ2-5; maybe TRBD1 (6 bases). Sequencing used PBMCs, obtained at surgery. The sequence was collected from a male donor with early-stage non-small cell lung cancer. The CDR3 DNA sequence: TGTGCCTGGAGATTTAAACAGGGCCAGTACTTC. Its protein is CAWRFKQGQYF.